A selection of T cell receptor beta chains follows, all from one sample in a study of OX40 agonist ivuxolimab in advanced cancers. Here immunoSEQ multiplex PCR was the method, and the copy in TCRdb shows in-frame clones only, minus some. Found here are over 20,000 clones, more than 80% of them singletons; the top ten hold roughly 35%. The material sequenced was CD4+ or CD8+ T cells sorted from blood, taken in a trial of the OX40 agonist ivuxolimab. All receptors derive from an adult with an advanced solid tumor such as melanoma, head and neck, liver or kidney cancer. The CDR3 runs from the conserved cysteine through the conserved F or W. D genes are given only for firm matches. Rows may omit the clone size; those that give it use once, few, many or a size class.

CDR3 DNA | CDR3 protein | clone size | D gene | J gene | V gene
TGTGCCAGCAGCGCCCGAGACAGACCAGAAGCTTTCTTT | CASSARDRPEAFF | . | . | TRBJ1-1 | TRBV9
TGTGCCAGCAGCGTAGCGGCCGGATCTGGAAACACCATATATTTT | CASSVAAGSGNTIYF | . | . | TRBJ1-3 | TRBV9
TGTGCCAGCAGTGAATTTTATGAGCAGTTCTTC | CASSEFYEQFF | . | . | TRBJ2-1 | TRBV25-1
TGTGCCAGCAGCTCCGCAAATCAGCCCCAGCATTTT | CASSSANQPQHF | . | . | TRBJ1-5 | TRBV7-8
TGCAGCGCCCGTAACACTGAAGCTTTCTTT | CSARNTEAFF | . | . | TRBJ1-1 | TRBV29-1
TGTGCCAGCAGCCTCCAGGGAGCCAAAAACATTCAGTACTTC | CASSLQGAKNIQYF | . | . | TRBJ2-4 | TRBV4-2
TGTGCCAGCAGTTTATCGAACCTCATCTCCTACAATGAGCAGTTCTTC | CASSLSNLISYNEQFF | . | . | TRBJ2-1 | TRBV27
TGTGCCAGCAGACCTTGGACAGGGCTAGATACGCAGTATTTT | CASRPWTGLDTQYF | . | TRBD1 | TRBJ2-3 | TRBV6-1
TGTGCCAGCAGCTGGCCGGAGGGGGAGAATCAGCCCCAGCATTTT | CASSWPEGENQPQHF | . | . | TRBJ1-5 | TRBV7-7
TGTGCCAGTAGTATCTCTTTTCACTCTGGAAACACCATATATTTT | CASSISFHSGNTIYF | . | . | TRBJ1-3 | TRBV19
TGTGCCAGCAGCTTGGAGGGGACGGTGTTTAGCTCTGGAAACACCATATATTTT | CASSLEGTVFSSGNTIYF | . | . | TRBJ1-3 | TRBV5-6
TGTGCCAGCAGCCCCTCCGGATCCTACGAGCAGTACTTC | CASSPSGSYEQYF | . | . | TRBJ2-7 | TRBV7-9
TGTGCCAGTAGGTTGGACAGGTTCAACGAGCAGTACTTC | CASRLDRFNEQYF | few | TRBD1 | TRBJ2-7 | TRBV19
TGTGCCAGTAGTACTCCCCAAGGGGTCTGGGATGGCTACACCTTC | CASSTPQGVWDGYTF | . | . | TRBJ1-2 | TRBV19
TGTGCCAGCAGTGAATGGGGCCGTGACGAGCAGTACTTC | CASSEWGRDEQYF | . | . | TRBJ2-7 | TRBV2
TGTGCCAGTAGTACCACAGGGAGCACTGAAGCTTTCTTT | CASSTTGSTEAFF | . | . | TRBJ1-1 | TRBV19
TGTGCCAGCAGCCCAGGGACAGGGTCTTTCTACGAGCAGTACTTC | CASSPGTGSFYEQYF | . | TRBD1 | TRBJ2-7 | TRBV13
TGTGCCAGCAGCTCCCGAGGATTGGTCAATCAGCCCCAGCATTTT | CASSSRGLVNQPQHF | few | . | TRBJ1-5 | TRBV13
TGTGCCAGCAGCTTAGGGGCTAGCGGGGGGTACGAGCAGTACTTC | CASSLGASGGYEQYF | . | TRBD2 | TRBJ2-7 | TRBV7-9
TGCGCCAGCAGCCAAGATAGCAGTGCCACCGGGGAGCTGTTTTTT | CASSQDSSATGELFF | . | . | TRBJ2-2 | TRBV4-1
TGTGCCAGCAGTTTAAACCCGACGCACACTGAAGCTTTCTTT | CASSLNPTHTEAFF | . | . | TRBJ1-1 | TRBV27
TGTGCCAGCAGTTTATTGGGACTAGCGGACACCGGGGAGCTGTTTTTT | CASSLLGLADTGELFF | . | TRBD2 | TRBJ2-2 | TRBV28
TGCGCCAGCAGCCAAGATCACCCGGGACGGGATGAAGCTTTCTTT | CASSQDHPGRDEAFF | . | . | TRBJ1-1 | TRBV4-3
TGTGCCAGCAGCGGGGGGCGAGCGGGAGTAACAGATACGCAGTATTTT | CASSGGRAGVTDTQYF | . | TRBD2 | TRBJ2-3 | TRBV13
TGTGCCAGCAGCTCGATCACCGGGGAGCTGTTTTTT | CASSSITGELFF | . | . | TRBJ2-2 | TRBV11-2
TGTGCCAGCACCACAGGCGGGGGTAACTATGGCTACACCTTC | CASTTGGGNYGYTF | . | . | TRBJ1-2 | TRBV9
TGTGCCTGGAGCCCCAAGGGGGTAACTGGGGCCAACGTCCTGACTTTC | CAWSPKGVTGANVLTF | . | . | TRBJ2-6 | TRBV30
TGCAGCGTTGTAGGACAGGGCTACAATGAGCAGTTCTTC | CSVVGQGYNEQFF | once | TRBD1 | TRBJ2-1 | TRBV29-1